The clone carrying this T cell receptor (beta chain) has just a few counts. Its antigen is unidentified. The sample carries other DNA sequences with the same CDR3. The data stem from a study of shared clonotypes between healthy human individuals. Overall study: There were three CD4 naive, three CD4 memory, two CD8 naive and one CD8 memory plates per donor. Regarding the study as a whole: Naive subsets typically showed greater estimated richness than memory subsets. Sampling used blood alone; tissue repertoires probably differ.

The length of the CDR3 is 11 residues. The germline gives CDR1 SNHLY, CDR2 FYNNEI. Trimming removed 3 bases at V and 11 bases at J, with 7 bases between. Authors' processing steps: Filtering differed since immunoSEQ provided only junctions, with no quality scores. Here immunoSEQ multiplex PCR was the method, and the copy in TCRdb shows in-frame clones only, minus some. D and trimming were read from the DNA, whereas the V and J calls and clone size are those reported in that table. The data show about 680,000 clones, 55% to 85% seen once. This chain connects TRBV2 to TRBJ1-4, with D possibly matching TRBD1 (5 bases). The sequenced material came from memory CD4+ T cells sorted from blood. Subset of the sample: CD45RA-negative fraction. This TCR was recovered from a young woman in good health. The CDR3 region has the DNA TGTGCCAGCAGTGAGGGGGGGAAACTGTTTTTT. Protein: CASSEGGKLFF.